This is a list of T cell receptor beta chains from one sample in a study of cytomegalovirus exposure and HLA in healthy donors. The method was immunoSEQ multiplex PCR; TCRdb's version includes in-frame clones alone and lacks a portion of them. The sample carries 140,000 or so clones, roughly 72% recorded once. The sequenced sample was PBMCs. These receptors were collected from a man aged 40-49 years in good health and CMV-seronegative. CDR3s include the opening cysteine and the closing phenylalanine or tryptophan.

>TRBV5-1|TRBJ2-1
CASSLARLADYNEQFF
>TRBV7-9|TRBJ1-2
CASSSTGTNYGYTF
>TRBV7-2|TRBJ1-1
CASSLDRVSTEAFF
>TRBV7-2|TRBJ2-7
CASSLEGGDYEQYF
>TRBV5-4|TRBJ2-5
CASSSPSEETQYF
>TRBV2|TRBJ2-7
CASSGAGTSGGSSYEQYF
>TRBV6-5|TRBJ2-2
CASSYGDRVYPGELFF
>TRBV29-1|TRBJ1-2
CSVEDRVDYGYTF
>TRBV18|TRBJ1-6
CASSRTGKNLNSPLHF
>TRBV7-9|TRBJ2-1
CASSPWGVAGGRNEQFF
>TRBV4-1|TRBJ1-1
CASSQVRTGMNTEAFF
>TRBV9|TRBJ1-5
CASSVVNCMPGNQPQHF
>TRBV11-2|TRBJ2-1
CASSSPLAGYNEQFF
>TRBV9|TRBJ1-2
CASSADRAFYGYTF
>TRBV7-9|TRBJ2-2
CASTKLSTGELFF
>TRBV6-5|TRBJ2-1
CASSLYGTGVYNEQFF
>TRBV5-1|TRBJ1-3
CASSLGFSGLRSSGNTIYF
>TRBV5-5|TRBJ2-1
CASSQLAVYEQFF
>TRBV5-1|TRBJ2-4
CASSIRDSGWEDPRNIQYF
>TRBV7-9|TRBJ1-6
CASSLEGTVDNSPLHF
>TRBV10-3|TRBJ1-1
CAISEPGTANTEAFF
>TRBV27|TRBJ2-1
CASSLASSYNEQFF
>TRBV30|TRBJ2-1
CAWSGGSGKYNEQFF
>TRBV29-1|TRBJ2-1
CSGGGASGGNEQFF
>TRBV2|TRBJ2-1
CAGRGTSGIYNEQFF
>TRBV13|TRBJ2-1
CASSVRQGRGHNEQFF
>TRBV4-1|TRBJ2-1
CASSQTSGSRWDEQFF
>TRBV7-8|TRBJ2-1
CASSQSGRLNNEQFF
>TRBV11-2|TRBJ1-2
CASSSFGQTIEANYGYTF
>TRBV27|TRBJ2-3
CASSPSGGDTQYF
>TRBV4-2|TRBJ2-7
CASSPLGTGSSYEQYF
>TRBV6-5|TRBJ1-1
CASSYSTQSDNTEAFF
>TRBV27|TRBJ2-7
CASSLGLAESSYEQYF
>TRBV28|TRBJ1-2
CASSFLDRGLSGYTF
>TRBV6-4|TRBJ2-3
CASSETSGGTDTQYF
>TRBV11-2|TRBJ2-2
CASSPTRGLRGGELFF
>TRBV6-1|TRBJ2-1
CASSVARGRGEQFF
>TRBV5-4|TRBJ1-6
CASSRPGESYNSPLHF
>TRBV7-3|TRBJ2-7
CASSPLAGGRNEQYF
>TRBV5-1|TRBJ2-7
CASSLGLAASYEQYF
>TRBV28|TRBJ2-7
CASSLSPGYEQYF
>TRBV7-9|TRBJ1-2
CASSLVAREEGYTF
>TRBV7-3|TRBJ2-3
CASSLLGGRRTDTQYF
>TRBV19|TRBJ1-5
CASNSGYQPQHF
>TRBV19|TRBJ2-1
CASTRRTSGNEQFF
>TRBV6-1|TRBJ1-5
CASSEAHGLTDQPQNF
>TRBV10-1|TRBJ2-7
CASSGDRGDEQYF
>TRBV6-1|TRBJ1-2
CASSEDRGNYGYTF
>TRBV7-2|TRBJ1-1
CASSLEPAGANTEAFF
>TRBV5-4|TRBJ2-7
CASSTTRGYEQYF
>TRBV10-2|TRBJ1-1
CASTPGGARTEAFF
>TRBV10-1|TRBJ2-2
CASSSRTSTSDTGELFF
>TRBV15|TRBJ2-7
CATQLDRGLGEQYF
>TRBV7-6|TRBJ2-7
CASSSSGTGDYEQYF
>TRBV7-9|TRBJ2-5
CASSQLAAQETQYF
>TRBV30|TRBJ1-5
CAWSLRDNQPQHF
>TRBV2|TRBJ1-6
CASRQQFSYNSPLHF
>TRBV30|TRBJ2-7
CAWSPDRGWEQYF
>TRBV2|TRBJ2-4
CASSGPLTTKNIQYF
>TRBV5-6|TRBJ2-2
CASSIGQGTTGELFF